The TCR beta chain under discussion was sequenced for a study of T cell responses to AZD1222 COVID-19 vaccine. V was cut by 4 bases and J by 0 bases, with 12 bases left in between. The germline V gene encodes CDR1 LNHDA and CDR2 SQIVND (reference sequence). The CDR3 contains 15 residues. Clones were read by immunoSEQ multiplex PCR, and TCRdb kept only the in-frame ones, dropping some. Here the sample spans around 160,000 clones, about 91% being singletons. This sample comprised peripheral blood, obtained 28 days after the second AZD1222 dose. The source of this sequence is an adult who received the AZD1222 COVID-19 vaccine. J is TRBJ1-2 and V is TRBV19; no definite D call. The DNA of the CDR3 is TGTGCCAGTAGTAGGCCCTTCGAGACTAACTATGGCTACACCTTC. Residues: CASSRPFETNYGYTF.